The rows below give T cell receptor beta chains drawn from one sample of a study of T-cell reconstitution after alpha-beta-depleted transplantation in children. TCRdb called the PCR reads again in MiXCR, with one record for every CDR3 protein. The table records 250,000 to 300,000 distinct CDR3 sequences, 10% of them present only once. This specimen consisted of PBMCs, obtained before TCRalphabeta/CD19-depleted stem cell transplant. These receptors all stem from a boy in the first two years of life with acute myeloid leukemia, due to receive a stem cell transplant. Each CDR3 is given with its conserved first and last residue.

j_gene,v_gene,CDR3aa
TRBJ2-7,TRBV6-1,CASSRKTLSSYEQYF
TRBJ2-5,TRBV20-1,CSARARGSLETQYF
TRBJ2-4,TRBV7-3,CASSPGQGYKNIQYF
TRBJ2-1,TRBV29-1,CSVALILDNEQFF
TRBJ2-1,TRBV24-1,CATSDGPGSYNEQFF
TRBJ1-1,TRBV7-9,CASRTGLNTEAFF
TRBJ2-7,TRBV14,CASSQELLGASYEQYF
TRBJ2-7,TRBV11-1,CASSSLKGSRRDRPYEQYF
TRBJ1-1,TRBV11-2,CASSFRGRGIMNTEAFF
TRBJ2-7,TRBV27,CASSSSGSYEQYF
TRBJ1-4,TRBV12-3/TRBV12-4,CASRPRQGLSNEKLFF
TRBJ1-1,TRBV27,CASSSPLTRHSEAFF
TRBJ1-5,TRBV7-8,CASSRGGDGRPQHF
TRBJ1-5,TRBV28,CASSFPGLQPQHF
TRBJ2-6,TRBV15,CATSGASSGANVLTF
TRBJ2-2,TRBV5-1,CASSLANTGELFF
TRBJ2-2,TRBV4-3,CASSQDSQGFTGELFF
TRBJ2-4,TRBV7-2,CASSLVVSGRAFDIQYF
TRBJ2-5,TRBV7-9,CASSLDERGYQETLYF
TRBJ2-3,TRBV12-3/TRBV12-4,CASSFGGPGPVIGDTQYF
TRBJ1-2,TRBV12-3/TRBV12-4,CASTPRDREGYTF
TRBJ1-5,TRBV19,CASSIRDIAFGLPQHF
TRBJ2-6,TRBV12-3/TRBV12-4,CASRSGGGANVLTF
TRBJ2-2,TRBV13,CASSPRWAGWTGELFF
TRBJ2-5,TRBV11-2,CASSLTRGARETQYF
TRBJ1-5,TRBV28,CASRPVRDRGRGNQPQHF
TRBJ1-2,TRBV30,CAWSGQGGYGYTF
TRBJ2-5,TRBV11-2,CASSFGTGLSETQYF
TRBJ2-1,TRBV29-1,CSVEGGLAGVLYNEQFF
TRBJ2-5,TRBV12-3/TRBV12-4,CASTPRGASGRREETQYF
TRBJ2-7,TRBV28,CASSFGGHCEQYF
TRBJ2-7,TRBV6-2/TRBV6-3,CASRQVYGQYF
TRBJ1-5,TRBV25-1,CASSDRSKKAGQPQHF
TRBJ2-6,TRBV7-3,CASSLFPAGSGANVLTF
TRBJ2-3,TRBV11-2,CASSLEDRGHTDAQYF
TRBJ2-1,TRBV29-1,CSVAGGPYNEQFF
TRBJ2-3,TRBV9,CASSLYRGVTPDTQYF
TRBJ2-3,TRBV12-3/TRBV12-4,CASSSSGGAGTQYF
TRBJ2-4,TRBV28,CASRPILAKNIQYF
TRBJ2-7,TRBV27,CASSPHTGEQYF
TRBJ2-3,TRBV11-1,CASSQRRELADQGITDTQYF
TRBJ2-1,TRBV6-5,CASSSHRAPYNEQFF
TRBJ2-7,TRBV29-1,CSVEDVTYEQYF
TRBJ2-3,TRBV10-3,CAISESNPREGRTQYF
TRBJ2-5,TRBV7-9,CASTSRTGLETQYF
TRBJ2-7,TRBV21-1,CASSTNPTRIDLRGSSYEQYF
TRBJ2-1,TRBV19,CASTPGLAGEVRDNEQFF
TRBJ2-3,TRBV7-9,CASSLVGPPSTDTQYF
TRBJ1-2,TRBV5-1,CASSPTGSLGYTF
TRBJ2-7,TRBV29-1,CSVNGRNEQYF
TRBJ2-7,TRBV5-5,CASSLSTGWEWEQYF
TRBJ2-2,TRBV10-3,CAISPGQGPTGELFF